The TCR beta chain under discussion was sequenced for a study of shared clonotypes between healthy human individuals (dated by TCRdb to the early 2020s). Looking at the study overall: The cohort comprised two women and three men aged 18 to 49 years. The study deeply sequenced blood TCR repertoires of five healthy adults to estimate repertoire size and the extent of clonotype sharing between individuals. For each donor, CD4 naive and CD4 memory were each given three plates, CD8 naive was given two plates, and CD8 memory was given one plate. Libraries were prepared and TCR repertoires were sequenced by different laboratories using diverse techniques, in order to increase sequencing depth and limit assay-specific biases. Leukapheresis yielded between about 0.94 and 8.9 billion PBMCs per donor.

The paper's findings and limits, for the study overall: Naive subsets generally had larger estimated clonotype richness than memory subsets. Because the study included only a small number of donors, the genetic and exposure-history diversity represented was limited. Only blood was sampled, and tissue TCR repertoires likely differ from those in blood. When four donors were compared, the shared fraction of clonotypes was around 5% for naive CD4, roughly 3.4% for naive CD8, 2% to 2.5% for memory CD4, and 0.35% to 0.4% for memory CD8. Clonotypes shared by all four sorted-subset donors showed higher generation probabilities than non-shared clonotypes. Rarefaction of sorted-subset datasets indicated incomplete sequencing despite the large sequencing depth. Based on pairwise subsampling, the degree of clonotype sharing among donors was expected to be affected by sequencing depth.

Healthy HIV-negative adults with no recently reported acute infections or vaccinations were included as donors. Every donor was a Caucasian adult living in Nashville, Tennessee, USA. CD4+ T cells were enriched by magnetic negative selection, after which naive cells were positively selected on CD45RA and the negative fraction was taken as the memory subset. Blood was obtained by leukapheresis, after which PBMCs were separated by Ficoll-Histopaque density gradient centrifugation and cryopreserved in liquid nitrogen vapor phase. Analytical flow cytometry was used to check the purity and quantity of each magnetically sorted T cell population. From each sorted fraction, genomic DNA was isolated and quantified by UV absorbance on a Nanodrop 2000c. About this clone: What antigen it recognizes has not been identified. The input lacks base qualities; no much larger clone sits a single base away.

Taken from the germline V gene, the CDR1 and CDR2 loops are LGHNA and YNFKEQ. V sheds 1 base and J sheds 2 bases, leaving 11 bases between their ends. Measured from the cysteine to the phenylalanine, the CDR3 is 15 residues long. The retained sequence is limited to the CDR3, 45 bases, with the frame set at the first base. Using the deep immunoSEQ assay, multiplex PCR amplified TCR CDR3 regions from genomic DNA. Extracted genomic DNA from each cell subset was distributed evenly across all wells of several immunoSEQ 96-well plates, and each plate was treated as a replicate. For sorted subsets, about 0.2 ug genomic DNA, equal to 30,000 or so T cell genomes, was loaded into each replicate PCR. The purified libraries were quantified using a Qubit 3.0 fluorometer, sized with a Bioanalyzer 2100, and then quantified again using the KAPA Library Quantification kit. Each immunoSEQ 96-well plate was sequenced on its own single-read 150-cycle Illumina NextSeq 550 flow cell. The paper's processing steps were these. The immunoSEQ output contained only junctional sequences without quality scores, so filtering could not match that applied to full-length reads. To assign V/J genes and CDR3, sequences were annotated using PyIR, a Python wrapper for IgBLAST v1.9, with IMGT germline references. Reads were filtered out if the reads had weak V/J assignments (E-value above 1e-6), no CDR3, stop codons, out-of-frame junctions, or ambiguous translated residues. V3J clonotypes were defined as sequences sharing an identical inferred V gene, J gene, and CDR3 amino acid sequence. Percentage overlap between repertoires was computed as shared unique clonotypes divided by the size of the smaller repertoire. Repertoire richness was assessed with RTK rarefaction, the Chao1 estimator, and Recon v2.1 estimates of unobserved clonotypes. Generation probabilities for all TCRbeta clonotypes obtained by the gDNA method from four donors were computed using OLGA. TCRdb mirrors the immuneACCESS table, restricted to in-frame sequences. Some clones are absent from its copies; in checked studies, under half trace to an unresolved V gene, and the reason for the others is unknown. The V and J calls and clone size are taken from that table; D and trimming were inferred from the DNA. The sample has roughly 1,500,000 clones on record, roughly 98.5% of them singletons. The top ten constitute approximately 0.4% of the sample.

The clonotype was recovered from a man aged 25 to 40 in good health. The sample consisted of naive CD4+ T cells sorted from blood. What the cell subset or site label conveys for this sample: CD45RA+ positively selected. This chain is built from TRBV4-2 and TRBJ1-1; matching of 5 bases hints at TRBD1 as the D gene. The CDR3 has the sequence CASSQAVGGNTEAFF. The bases read TGTGCCAGCAGCCAAGCGGTTGGGGGAAACACTGAAGCTTTCTTT.